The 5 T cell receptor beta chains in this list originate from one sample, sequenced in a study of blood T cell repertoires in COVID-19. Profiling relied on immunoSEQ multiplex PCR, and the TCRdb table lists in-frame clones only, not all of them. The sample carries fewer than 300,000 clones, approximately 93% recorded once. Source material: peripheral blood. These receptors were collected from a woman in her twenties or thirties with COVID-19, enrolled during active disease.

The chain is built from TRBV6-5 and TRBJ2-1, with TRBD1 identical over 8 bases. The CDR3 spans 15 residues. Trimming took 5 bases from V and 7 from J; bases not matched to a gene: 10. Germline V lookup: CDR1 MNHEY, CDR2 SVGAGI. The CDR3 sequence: CASSPDRGFKNEQFF. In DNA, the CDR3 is TGTGCCAGCAGTCCCGACAGGGGATTTAAGAATGAGCAGTTCTTC.

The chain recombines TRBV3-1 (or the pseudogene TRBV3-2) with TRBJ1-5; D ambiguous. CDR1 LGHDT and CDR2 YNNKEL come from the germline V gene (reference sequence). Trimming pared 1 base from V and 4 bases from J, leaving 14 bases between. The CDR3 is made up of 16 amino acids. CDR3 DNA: TGTGCCAGCAGCCAAGGGGGAGGGCTAAGAAATCAGCCCCAGCATTTT. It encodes CASSQGGGLRNQPQHF.

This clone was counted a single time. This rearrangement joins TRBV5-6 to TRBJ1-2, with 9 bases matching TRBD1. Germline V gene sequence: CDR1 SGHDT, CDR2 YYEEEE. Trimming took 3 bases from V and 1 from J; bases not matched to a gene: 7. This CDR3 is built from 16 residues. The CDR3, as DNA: TGTGCCAGCAGCTCCAAGACAGGGGGTTTTAACTATGGCTACACCTTC. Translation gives CASSSKTGGFNYGYTF.

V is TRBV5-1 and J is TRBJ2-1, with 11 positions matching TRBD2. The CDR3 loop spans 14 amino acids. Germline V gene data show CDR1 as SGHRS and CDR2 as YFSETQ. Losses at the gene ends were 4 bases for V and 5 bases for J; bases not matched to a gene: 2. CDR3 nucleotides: TGCGCCAGCAGCCAGACTAGCGGGAACAATGAGCAGTTCTTC. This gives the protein CASSQTSGNNEQFF.

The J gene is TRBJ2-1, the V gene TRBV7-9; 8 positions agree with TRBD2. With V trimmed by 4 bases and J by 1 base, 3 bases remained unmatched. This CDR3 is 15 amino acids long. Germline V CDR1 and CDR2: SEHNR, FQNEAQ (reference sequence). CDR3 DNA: TGTGCCAGCAGCTCGGGACTAGTTTCCTACAATGAGCAGTTCTTC. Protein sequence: CASSSGLVSYNEQFF.